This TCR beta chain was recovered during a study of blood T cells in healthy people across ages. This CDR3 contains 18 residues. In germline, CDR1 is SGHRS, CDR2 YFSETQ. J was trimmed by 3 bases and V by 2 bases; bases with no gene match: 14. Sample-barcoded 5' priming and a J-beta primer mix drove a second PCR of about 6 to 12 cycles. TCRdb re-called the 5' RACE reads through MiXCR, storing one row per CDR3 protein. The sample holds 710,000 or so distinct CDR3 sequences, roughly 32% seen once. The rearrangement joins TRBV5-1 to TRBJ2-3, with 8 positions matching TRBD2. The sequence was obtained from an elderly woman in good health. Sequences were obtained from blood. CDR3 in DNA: TGCGCCAGCAGCTTCTCCAGTGTAATAGCGGGACGAACAGATACGCAGTATTTT. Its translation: CASSFSSVIAGRTDTQYF.